Following are 5 T cell receptor beta chains from one sample sequenced in a study of T cell repertoires and leukemia-associated antigens. TCRdb analysed the 5' RACE reads with MiXCR anew, one entry per CDR3 protein. The repertoire holds 9,800 or so distinct CDR3 sequences, with approximately 45% as singletons. Their cognate antigens are unknown. The sequencing input was CD3+ T cells sorted from blood and cultured. The receptors originated from a female donor in good health.

This clonotype was found many times. DNA of the CDR3: TGTGCCAGCAGCTCTCCCGGGAGGACAGATACGCAGTATTTT. Translation gives CASSSPGRTDTQYF. The rearrangement joins TRBV5-8 to TRBJ2-3; 7 positions agree with TRBD2. Trimming at V came to 3 bases and at J to 3 bases, leaving 4 bases not matched to a gene. The CDR3 spans 14 residues. Germline CDR1 and CDR2: SGHTS and YDEGEE.

The chain employs TRBV18 and TRBJ2-7, with 10 positions matching TRBD1. Trimming took 1 base from V and 5 from J; bases not matched to a gene: 5. The CDR3 covers 15 residues. Looked up from germline, CDR1 is KGHSH and CDR2 is LQKENI. CDR3 sequence: CASSPQGTGADEQYF. CDR3 nucleotide sequence: TGTGCCAGCTCACCACAGGGGACAGGGGCCGACGAGCAGTACTTC.

The table lists this clonotype with a few counts. The chain uses TRBV29-1 and TRBJ2-1; 7 positions match TRBD2. The trim removed 3 bases at V and 7 bases at J, leaving 6 bases unmatched. The CDR3 extends over 13 amino acids. CDR1 is SQVTM and CDR2 is ANQGSEA in the germline V gene. Here the CDR3 reads CSVEGGGLNEQFF. The CDR3, as DNA: TGCAGCGTTGAGGGGGGAGGGCTGAATGAGCAGTTCTTC.

The J gene is TRBJ2-6, the V gene TRBV12-3 or TRBV12-4; D unclear. The CDR3 totals 13 residues. The V gene lost 6 bases and the J gene lost 1 base, with 4 bases spanning the gap. The DNA for the CDR3 is TGTGCCAGCAGGCATTCTGGGGCCAACGTCCTGACTTTC. Translated, it gives CASRHSGANVLTF.

This chain connects TRBV25-1 to TRBJ2-6, with D maybe TRBD2 (5 bases). V was trimmed by 8 bases and J by 12 bases, leaving 11 bases between them. Germline CDR1 and CDR2: MGHDK and SYGVNS. CDR3 length: 11 residues. CDR3 bases: TGTGCCAGCGAGCGGTCTGGCGTCCTGACTTTC. Translating it yields CASERSGVLTF.